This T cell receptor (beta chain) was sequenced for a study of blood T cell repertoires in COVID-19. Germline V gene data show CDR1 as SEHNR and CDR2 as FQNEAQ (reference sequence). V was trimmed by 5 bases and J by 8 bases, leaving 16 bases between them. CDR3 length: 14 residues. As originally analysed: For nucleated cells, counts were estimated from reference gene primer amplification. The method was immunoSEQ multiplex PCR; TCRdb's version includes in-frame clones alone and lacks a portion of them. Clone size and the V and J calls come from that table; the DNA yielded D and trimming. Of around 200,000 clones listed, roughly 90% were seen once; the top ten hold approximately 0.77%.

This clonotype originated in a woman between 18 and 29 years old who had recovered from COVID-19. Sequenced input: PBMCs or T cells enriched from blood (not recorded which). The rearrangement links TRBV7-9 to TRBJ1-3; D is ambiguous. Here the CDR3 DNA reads TGTGCCAGCAGCCCGGACTTATCCGGGGACACCATATATTTT. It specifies CASSPDLSGDTIYF.